The 26 T cell receptor beta chains listed next were all sequenced from one sample in a study of regulatory T cells in long-lasting Graves disease. Stated time point: persistent/refractory GD, antithyroid drugs over 5 years with positive TRAb. RNA isolated from PBMCs was used to make the TCR library. Construction of the TCR beta libraries employed iRepertoire HTBI primers in conjunction with Arm-PCR of CDR3 regions. TCRdb processed the multiplex PCR reads anew with MiXCR; each CDR3 protein has one entry. The sample records more than 650,000 distinct CDR3 sequences, approximately 31% being singletons. Material: peripheral blood mononuclear cells (PBMCs), obtained when the disease was refractory, from a patient treated with antithyroid drugs. These receptors were taken from a female donor with Graves disease.

This clonotype was detected only a few times. The chain employs TRBV20-1 and TRBJ2-7; 9 bases align to TRBD2. The CDR3 is 13 amino acids. Germline trimming cut 3 bases from V and 7 bases from J; bases unmatched to any gene: 7. In germline, CDR1 is DFQATT, CDR2 SNEGSKA (reference sequence). In DNA form, the CDR3 reads TGCAGTGCTAGTAGCGGGGGCGAAGGGGAGCAGTACTTC. Amino acids: CSASSGGEGEQYF.

The rearrangement links TRBV29-1 to TRBJ1-1, with D unclear. This CDR3 region has 15 residues. CDR1 is SQVTM and CDR2 is ANQGSEA in the germline V gene. V was cut by 3 bases and J by 3 bases, with 17 bases left in between. The CDR3 DNA reads as TGCAGCGTTGAGTGGCCGATCGGCGCGGACACTGAAGCTTTCTTT. Translation: CSVEWPIGADTEAFF.

This clonotype was observed a few times. The rearrangement uses TRBV27 and TRBJ1-1, with 8 bases identical to TRBD1. This CDR3 contains 17 residues. Germline V gene data show CDR1 as MNHEY and CDR2 as SMNVEV (reference sequence). J lost 0 bases, V lost 1 base, and 7 bases had no gene match. CDR3 in amino acids: CASSLFQGANVNTEAFF. Here the CDR3 DNA reads TGTGCCAGCAGTTTATTCCAGGGGGCAAACGTGAACACTGAAGCTTTCTTT.

Only a few counts were recorded for this clonotype. The rearrangement joins TRBV15 to TRBJ2-4; D gene ambiguous. V lost 4 bases and J lost 0, with 7 bases in between. Germline CDR1 LNHNV, CDR2 YYDKDF (reference sequence). CDR3 length: 14 amino acids. CDR3 residues: CATSIQLAKNIQYF. The CDR3 coding sequence is TGTGCCACCAGCATCCAGTTAGCCAAAAACATTCAGTACTTC.

Concerning this clonotype: Sequence at one end of the junction differs from germline and may be a read error. This rearrangement joins TRBV10-3 to TRBJ2-7; D ambiguous. Looked up from germline, CDR1 is ENHRY and CDR2 is SYGVKD. This CDR3 region has 11 residues. The CDR3 nucleotides are TGTGCCACCAGTCTTGGGTCCGAGCAGTACTTC. Its protein is CATSLGSEQYF.

This clonotype was picked up a small number of times. The J gene is TRBJ2-6, the V gene TRBV27; D is uncertain. This CDR3 has 16 residues. The germline V gene encodes CDR1 MNHEY and CDR2 SMNVEV (reference sequence). V lost 4 bases, J lost 0 bases, and 10 bases lay in between. CDR3 sequence (DNA): TGTGCCAGCAGTTCCAAACATCGCTCTGGGGCCAACGTCCTGACTTTC. Translation gives CASSSKHRSGANVLTF. The whole variable domain, remainder taken from reference TRBV27 and TRBJ2-6, is EAQVTQNPRYLITVTGKKLTVTCSQNMNHEYMSWYRQDPGLGLRQIYYSMNVEVTDKGDVPEGYKVSRKEKRNFPLILESPSPNQTSLYFCASSSKHRSGANVLTFGAGSRLTVL.

This clonotype was seen more than once but under ten times. CDR3: CAWSVGGSSNQPQHF. The DNA for the CDR3 is TGTGCCTGGAGTGTAGGAGGGAGTAGCAATCAGCCCCAGCATTTT. V gene TRBV30 combines with J gene TRBJ1-5, with D uncertain. Germline assignment: CDR1 GTSNPN and CDR2 SVGIG (reference sequence). The V gene lost 0 bases and the J gene lost 0 bases, with 9 bases spanning the gap. The CDR3 has 15 residues.

This chain connects TRBV3-1 to TRBJ1-3; D gene uncertain. CDR1 and CDR2 from the germline V gene are LGHDT and YNNKEL (reference sequence). CDR3 length equals 11 residues. Trimming stripped 2 bases from V and 6 bases from J, with 2 bases between. The CDR3 sequence: CASSQQNTIYF. CDR3 in DNA: TGTGCCAGCAGCCAACAAAACACCATATATTTT. The entire variable domain, with the rest obtained from reference TRBV3-1 and TRBJ1-3, is as follows: DTAVSQTPKYLVTQMGNDKSIKCEQNLGHDTMYWYKQDSKKFLKIMFSYNNKELIINETVPNRFSPKSPDKAHLNLHINSLELGDSAVYFCASSQQNTIYFGEGSWLTVV.

This chain joins TRBV15 and TRBJ1-3; perhaps TRBD1 as D (5 bases). Germline assignment: CDR1 LNHNV and CDR2 YYDKDF (reference sequence). Trimming left V 4 bases short and J 0 bases short, with 10 bases between. This CDR3 comprises 15 residues. The CDR3 region is CATSTDDSSGNTIYF. The CDR3 region has the DNA TGTGCCACCAGCACCGACGACAGCTCTGGAAACACCATATATTTT. The full variable domain, in which reference TRBV15 and TRBJ1-3 provide the parts outside the CDR3, is DAMVIQNPRYQVTQFGKPVTLSCSQTLNHNVMYWYQQKSSQAPKLLFHYYDKDFNNEADTPDNFQSRRPNTSFCFLDIRSPGLGDTAMYLCATSTDDSSGNTIYFGEGSWLTVV.

The chain links TRBV29-1 to TRBJ1-1; D gene uncertain. The CDR3 contains 10 residues. Trimming took off 6 bases at V and 3 bases at J, with 5 bases between the two ends. Germline V gene data show CDR1 as SQVTM and CDR2 as ANQGSEA. CDR3 amino acids: CSVRDTEAFF. The CDR3 DNA sequence: TGCAGCGTCCGGGACACTGAAGCTTTCTTT.

The CDR3 DNA reads as TGTGCCAGTAGTTGGGGGGCCCCCTCCTACGAGCAGTACTTC. It is translated as CASSWGAPSYEQYF. The chain links TRBV19 to TRBJ2-7, with D possibly being TRBD1 or TRBD2 (6 bases each). With 5 bases removed from V and 0 bases from J, the gap between germline ends came to 11 bases. The germline CDR1 and CDR2 sequences are LNHDA and SQIVND (reference sequence). The CDR3 consists of 14 residues.

V is TRBV7-3 and J is TRBJ2-2; D gene unclear. Germline loops: CDR1 SGHTA, CDR2 FQGTGA. V was pared by 1 base and J by 6 bases, with 6 bases between. CDR3 length: 13 residues. The CDR3 loop is CASSLNGAGELFF. In DNA, the CDR3 is TGTGCCAGCAGCTTAAATGGGGCCGGGGAGCTGTTTTTT.

This rearrangement joins TRBV25-1 to TRBJ2-6, with D unresolved. CDR1 and CDR2 from the germline V gene are MGHDK and SYGVNS. CDR3 length: 13 residues. V lost 3 bases and J 4 bases, leaving 4 bases between the germline ends. The CDR3, as DNA: TGTGCCAGCAGTGAGGGAGGGGCCAACGTCCTGACTTTC. Encoded protein: CASSEGGANVLTF.

This clonotype was recorded many times. The chain has TRBV12-3 or TRBV12-4 and TRBJ1-2, with D tentatively TRBD1 (5 bases). The CDR3 has 13 amino acids. Trimming removed 4 bases from V and 8 bases from J, with 14 bases in between. The CDR3 protein is CASSWDGLAGYTF. In nucleotides, the CDR3 is TGTGCCAGCAGTTGGGACGGCCTGGCGGGCTACACCTTC.

The J gene is TRBJ2-2, the V gene TRBV7-9; TRBD2 is a possible D gene (6 bases). Germline loops: CDR1 SEHNR, CDR2 FQNEAQ (reference sequence). Trimming took 3 bases from V and 2 from J, leaving 10 bases between them. The CDR3 has 15 residues. CDR3 region: CASSFAGPNTGELFF. CDR3 coding DNA: TGTGCCAGCAGCTTTGCGGGACCAAACACCGGGGAGCTGTTTTTT.

This clonotype was counted a few times. The V gene is TRBV28, the J gene TRBJ2-2; D remains ambiguous. Germline loops: CDR1 MDHEN, CDR2 SYDVKM. Trimming shortened V by 6 bases and J by 5 bases, and 10 bases separated the two germline ends. This CDR3 comprises 13 residues. CDR3 nucleotide sequence: TGTGCCAGCAGCACCGCCAATACCGGGGAGCTGTTTTTT. Its protein is CASSTANTGELFF.

The rearrangement joins TRBV7-9 to TRBJ1-2, with unresolved D. The germline V gene has CDR1 SEHNR and CDR2 FQNEAQ (reference sequence). This CDR3 has 16 amino acids. V lost 0 bases and J lost 6, with 17 bases in between. CDR3 region: CASSLAGLGGTNGYTF. The CDR3 nucleotides are TGTGCCAGCAGCTTAGCTGGTCTAGGCGGAACAAATGGCTACACCTTC.

The rearrangement uses TRBV12-3 or TRBV12-4 and TRBJ2-1; tentatively, D is TRBD2 (6 bases). This CDR3 region has 13 residues. Trimming shortened V by 3 bases and J by 5 bases, and 8 bases separated the two germline ends. In DNA form, the CDR3 reads TGTGCCAGCAGTTTGTCTAGCGACAATGAGCAGTTCTTC. This gives the protein CASSLSSDNEQFF.

This clonotype was detected only a few times. The chain recombines TRBV11-2 with TRBJ1-1; no reliable D call. Germline CDR1 is SGHAT and CDR2 is FQNNGV. This CDR3 spans 11 amino acids. With 4 bases removed from V and 8 bases from J, the gap between germline ends came to 8 bases. Here the CDR3 DNA reads TGTGCCAGCAGCTATGGAATCGAAGCTTTCTTT. Amino acids: CASSYGIEAFF.

With regard to this clonotype: Possible read error: a much larger clone is one base away. The chain recombines TRBV29-1 with TRBJ1-4, with 8 bases fitting TRBD1. After removal of 4 bases from V and 7 bases from J, the junction contained 5 bases not matched to a gene. Germline CDR1 SQVTM, CDR2 ANQGSEA. This CDR3 comprises 13 residues. The CDR3 DNA is TGCAGCGTTGGGGGGACAGGAGGTGAAAAACTGTTTTTT. Translating it yields CSVGGTGGEKLFF.

The chain carries TRBV6-1 and TRBJ1-1, with 8 bases that match TRBD1. Germline V CDR1 and CDR2: MNHNS, SASEGT. The CDR3 is 14 residues long. The V segment lost 6 bases and the J segment 4 bases; nucleotides outside the gene matches: 7. CDR3: CASSPGGLGTEAFF. The DNA for the CDR3 is TGTGCCAGCAGCCCAGGGGGCTTGGGCACTGAAGCTTTCTTT.

In nucleotides, the CDR3 is TGTGCCAGCAGTGCGACAGGGAAAGGTCCCCAGCATTTT. Its translation is CASSATGKGPQHF. The chain joins TRBV2 to TRBJ1-5, with 7 bases aligning to TRBD1. The CDR3 spans 13 residues. CDR1 and CDR2 from the germline V gene are SNHLY and FYNNEI. With 4 bases clipped from V and 10 bases from J, the junction kept 7 bases outside the gene matches.

V and J are TRBV20-1 and TRBJ1-6; 8 nucleotides match TRBD1. CDR1 is DFQATT and CDR2 is SNEGSKA in the germline V gene (reference sequence). Trimming removed 6 bases from V and 7 bases from J; junction bases left unmatched: 5. CDR3 length: 13 residues. In nucleotides, the CDR3 is TGCAGTGCCGGACAGGGAGGAAATTCACCCCTCCACTTT. It encodes CSAGQGGNSPLHF.

This rearrangement joins TRBV28 to TRBJ1-6; no clear D gene. The V end was cut by 6 bases, the J end by 9 bases, with 9 bases between. CDR3 length: 12 residues. Germline lookup yields CDR1 MDHEN and CDR2 SYDVKM. In DNA, the CDR3 is TGTGCCAGCAGAGAAGTGGGTTCACCCCTCCACTTT. Amino acids: CASREVGSPLHF.

This clonotype showed up many times. V usage is TRBV28 and J usage is TRBJ1-1, with D possibly matching TRBD1 (6 bases). The V gene's germline CDR1 is MDHEN and CDR2 SYDVKM. CDR3 size: 11 residues. Between the trimmed V and J ends, which lost 6 bases and 4 bases, there was a span of 6 bases. CDR3 amino acids: CASRDSTEAFF. CDR3 nucleotides: TGTGCCAGCAGGGACAGCACTGAAGCTTTCTTT.

This clonotype was counted a few times. The chain is built from TRBV29-1 and TRBJ1-5; 10 bases align to TRBD1. In germline, CDR1 is SQVTM, CDR2 ANQGSEA. V lost 4 bases to trimming and J lost 4 bases; unmatched junction nucleotides: 4. The CDR3 spans 14 residues. CDR3 in DNA: TGCAGCGTTGCCATGGGACAGGGGAATCAGCCCCAGCATTTT. It codes for CSVAMGQGNQPQHF.